The entry below gives a single TCR beta chain sequence along with its context. Time point indicated: after dendritic cell vaccination, including at tumor progression/relapse. Before vaccination, two weeks after the third vaccination, and at progression, PBMC were collected. Trimming shortened V by 7 bases and J by 0 bases, and 12 bases separated the two germline ends. Per germline, CDR1 SNHLY and CDR2 FYNNEI. The CDR3 sequence is 14 residues long. The data are from a study of glioma-infiltrating T cells after dendritic cell vaccination. Looking at the study overall: Patients had newly diagnosed or recurrent glioblastoma and received dendritic cell vaccines.

Assay: immunoSEQ multiplex PCR; the TCRdb copy retains only in-frame clones and omits some. The sample includes 50,000 to 65,000 clones, under 90% of them seen just once. V gene TRBV2 combines with J gene TRBJ1-2; D possibly corresponds to TRBD1 (5 bases). The clonotype originates from a human donor with glioblastoma. The specimen was blood, collected after dendritic cell vaccination. CDR3 region: CASNLDSTNYGYTF. The CDR3 DNA reads as TGTGCCAGCAACCTAGACAGCACTAACTATGGCTACACCTTC. Looking up the rest from reference TRBV2 and TRBJ1-2 gives the full variable domain: EPEVTQTPSHQVTQMGQEVILRCVPISNHLYFYWYRQILGQKVEFLVSFYNNEISEKSEIFDDQFSVERPDGSNFTLKIRSTKLEDSAMYFCASNLDSTNYGYTFGSGTRLTVV.